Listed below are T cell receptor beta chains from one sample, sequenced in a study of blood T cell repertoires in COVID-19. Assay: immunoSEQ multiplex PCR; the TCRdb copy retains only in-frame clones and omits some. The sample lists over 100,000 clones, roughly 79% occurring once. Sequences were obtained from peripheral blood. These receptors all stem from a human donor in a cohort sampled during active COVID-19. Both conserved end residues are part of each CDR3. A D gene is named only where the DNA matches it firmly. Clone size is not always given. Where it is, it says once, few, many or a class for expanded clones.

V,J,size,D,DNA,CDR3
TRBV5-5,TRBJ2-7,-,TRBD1,TGTGCCAGCAGCCGGTCGGGACAGACCTACGAGCAGTACTTC,CASSRSGQTYEQYF
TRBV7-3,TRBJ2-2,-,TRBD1,TGTGCCAGCAGCTTAGGACAGGTCACCGGGGAGCTGTTTTTT,CASSLGQVTGELFF
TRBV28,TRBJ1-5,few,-,TGTGCCAGCCTAACCGGGGGGCGCGAGCAGCCCCAGCATTTT,CASLTGGREQPQHF
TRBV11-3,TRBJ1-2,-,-,TGTGCCAGCAGCTTACTTACAGGGTTGGATGGCTACACCTTC,CASSLLTGLDGYTF
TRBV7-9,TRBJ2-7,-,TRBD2,TGTGCCAGCAGTAGCGGGAGGGCTTACGAGCAGTACTTC,CASSSGRAYEQYF
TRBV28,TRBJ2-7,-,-,TGTGCCAGCAGTCCTGCCCTTATCGCGGGTGGTTTAGGGGAGCAGTACTTC,CASSPALIAGGLGEQYF
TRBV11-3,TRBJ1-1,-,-,TGTGCCAGCAGCTTACGGGACTCCCAGGAGGCTTTCTTT,CASSLRDSQEAFF
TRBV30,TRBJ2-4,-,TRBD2,TGTGCCTGGACTAGCGGTAAAGGGGCGAACATTCAGTACTTC,CAWTSGKGANIQYF
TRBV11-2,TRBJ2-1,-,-,TGTGCCAGCAGCTTCCCCGCGTATGAGCAGTTCTTC,CASSFPAYEQFF
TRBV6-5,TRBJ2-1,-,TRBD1,TGTGCCAGCAGTTACGCAGGGGGCGAGCAGTTCTTC,CASSYAGGEQFF
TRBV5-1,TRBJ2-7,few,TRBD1,TGCGCCAGCAGCTTGGTCTACAGGGGTGACGAGCAGTACTTC,CASSLVYRGDEQYF
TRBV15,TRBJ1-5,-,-,TGTGCCACCAGGGACACTAGCGGGAACCTATATCAGCCCCAGCATTTT,CATRDTSGNLYQPQHF
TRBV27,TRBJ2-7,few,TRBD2,TGTGCCAGCAGTCCCCATCCCACTAGCGGGTCTATCCCCGAGCAGTACTTC,CASSPHPTSGSIPEQYF
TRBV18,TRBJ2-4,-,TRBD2,TGTGCCAGCTCACCACCAGCGGGGGGGCTTACTAACATTCAGTACTTC,CASSPPAGGLTNIQYF
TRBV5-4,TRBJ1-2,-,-,TGTGCCAGCAGCTTGAAGGGCAGGGAGGTAGTTGGCTACACCTTC,CASSLKGREVVGYTF
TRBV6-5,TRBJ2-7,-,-,TGTGCCAGCAGGGGGCTCGGGAGCCCTCAATACGAGCAGTACTTC,CASRGLGSPQYEQYF
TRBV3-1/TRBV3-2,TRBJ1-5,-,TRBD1,TGTGCCAGCGGACGACAGGGTAATCAGCCCCAGCATTTT,CASGRQGNQPQHF
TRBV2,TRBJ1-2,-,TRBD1,TGTGCCAGCAGTGTCGGACAGGGGTATATCGGATACAATGGCTACACCTTC,CASSVGQGYIGYNGYTF
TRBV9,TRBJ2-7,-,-,TGTGCCAGCAGCGTAGAACCGGGGAGCTCCTACGAGCAGTACTTC,CASSVEPGSSYEQYF
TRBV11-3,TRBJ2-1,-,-,TGTGCCAGCAGCTTAGAATATATGCCAGGGCTAACAATGTCCTACAATGAGCAGTTCTTC,CASSLEYMPGLTMSYNEQFF
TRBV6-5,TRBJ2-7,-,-,TGTGCCAGCAAAAGAGGAGGGGCTACCTACGAGCAGTACTTC,CASKRGGATYEQYF
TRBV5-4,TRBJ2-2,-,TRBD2,TGTGCCAGCAGCTTGGGACTAGCGGGGGCCGGGGAGCTGTTTTTT,CASSLGLAGAGELFF
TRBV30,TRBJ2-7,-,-,TGTGCCTGGAGTGAACAGGTCTACGAGCAGTACTTC,CAWSEQVYEQYF
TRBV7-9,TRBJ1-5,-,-,TGTGCCAGCAGCTCGACGGGGCAGCCCCAGCATTTT,CASSSTGQPQHF
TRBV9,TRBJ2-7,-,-,TGTGCCAGCAGCGTAGGCGGGACAGCTTTATACGAGCAGTACTTC,CASSVGGTALYEQYF
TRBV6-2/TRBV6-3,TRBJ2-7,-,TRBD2,TGTGCCAGCAGTACCCGATTTACATCCGCGGGGGGACGGGGGGCCTACGAGCAGTACTTC,CASSTRFTSAGGRGAYEQYF
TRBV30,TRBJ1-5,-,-,TGTGCCTGGAGTGTCCCGGGTTGGCAGCCCCAGCATTTT,CAWSVPGWQPQHF
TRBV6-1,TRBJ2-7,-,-,TGTGCCAGCAGTGAGTTAACAGGGGGGGGGAGGGAGCAGTACTTC,CASSELTGGGREQYF
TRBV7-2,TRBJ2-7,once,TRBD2,TGTGCCAGCACCCATCGGGTAGCGGGAGGAGGGTACGAGCAGTACTTC,CASTHRVAGGGYEQYF
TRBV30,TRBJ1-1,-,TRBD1,TGTGCCTGGAGTGTACAGGGGAGCACTGAAGCTTTCTTT,CAWSVQGSTEAFF
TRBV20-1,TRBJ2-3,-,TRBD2,TGCAGTGCTAGTACGCTAGCGGGAGGGACAGATACGCAGTATTTT,CSASTLAGGTDTQYF
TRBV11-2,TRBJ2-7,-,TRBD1,TGTGCCAGCAGCTCCTGGGACAGGGGGTTCTACGAGCAGTACTTC,CASSSWDRGFYEQYF
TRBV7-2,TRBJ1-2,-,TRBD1,TGTGCCAGCAGCCCCAGACCGGGACAGGGGAGGATTAACTATGGCTACACCTTC,CASSPRPGQGRINYGYTF
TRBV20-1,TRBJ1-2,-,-,TGCAGTGCTAGTGCGTCACTAAATTACAACTATGGCTACACCTTC,CSASASLNYNYGYTF
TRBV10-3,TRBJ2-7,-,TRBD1,TGTGCCATCTCCATACAGGGGTTCAACGAGCAGTACTTC,CAISIQGFNEQYF
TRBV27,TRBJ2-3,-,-,TGTGCCAGCAGTTTATACGGTGAAGATACGCAGTATTTT,CASSLYGEDTQYF